Described below is a single T cell receptor beta chain sequence and its context. The antigen is undetermined. These data belong to a study of cytomegalovirus exposure and HLA in healthy donors. In the PCR, 60 Vbeta and 13 Jbeta primers were used. Methods used by the authors: Around 12 million of 75 million to 85 million unique TCR beta chains were shared, per a later count. Generated by immunoSEQ multiplex PCR, the TCRdb table keeps only in-frame clones and is missing some. Clone size and the V and J calls come from that table; the DNA yielded D and trimming. The sample includes roughly 150,000 clones, approximately 81% seen only once; the top ten take more than 1.2%. At sampling all donors were nominally healthy, likely with unrecorded immune exposures. This CDR3 has 14 amino acids. Germline CDR1 and CDR2: SGDLS and YYNGEE. J was trimmed by 5 bases and V by 4 bases; bases with no gene match: 8. Study findings and constraints: There were some 150 TCR beta chains listed as cytomegalovirus-associated. Rarity marked most TCR sequences, yet some public TCRs occurred in many donors.

Input material: PBMCs. The chain employs TRBV9 and TRBJ2-7, with 8 bases matching TRBD1. This receptor was taken from a young man in good health and CMV-seronegative. CDR3 bases: TGTGCCAGCAGCCCAAGACAGGGGTCCCACGAGCAGTACTTC. This codes for CASSPRQGSHEQYF.